Here is one T cell receptor beta chain with its context. What it binds is unknown. CMV status came from CD4+ IFNgamma after overnight CMV lysate stimulation. The data belong to a study of naive and memory T cell subsets. Both TRBC1 and TRBC2 were covered by a beta constant-region primer of two equimolar oligonucleotides. Ligated cDNA was amplified by four rounds of PCR with nested alpha and beta constant-region primers and SP2. A 12-nucleotide UMI and the SP2 primer were added to the cDNA 3' end by oligonucleotide ligation. MiXCR, run by TCRdb on the UMI-ligation and nested PCR reads, gives a single entry per CDR3 protein. The sample shows about 100,000 distinct CDR3 sequences, approximately 15% of them seen only once. Study results and limitations: A few larger clonotypes appeared in naive repertoires, especially CD8, possibly memory cells re-expressing CD45RA. Between naive and memory subsets, TCR abundance power law exponents differed. In naive cells, over 95% of TCR sequences were seen only once.

The CDR3 contains 15 residues. Trimming took 5 bases from V and 5 from J; bases not matched to a gene: 6. Germline CDR1 and CDR2: SEHNR and FQNEAQ (reference sequence). The source material was naive CD8+ T cells from blood. The chain is built from TRBV7-9 and TRBJ2-1; 10 bases are shared with TRBD1. The clonotype originates from a human donor in good health. The CDR3 here is CASSPGTGDHNEQFF. The CDR3 DNA follows: TGTGCCAGCAGCCCCGGGACAGGGGACCACAATGAGCAGTTCTTC.